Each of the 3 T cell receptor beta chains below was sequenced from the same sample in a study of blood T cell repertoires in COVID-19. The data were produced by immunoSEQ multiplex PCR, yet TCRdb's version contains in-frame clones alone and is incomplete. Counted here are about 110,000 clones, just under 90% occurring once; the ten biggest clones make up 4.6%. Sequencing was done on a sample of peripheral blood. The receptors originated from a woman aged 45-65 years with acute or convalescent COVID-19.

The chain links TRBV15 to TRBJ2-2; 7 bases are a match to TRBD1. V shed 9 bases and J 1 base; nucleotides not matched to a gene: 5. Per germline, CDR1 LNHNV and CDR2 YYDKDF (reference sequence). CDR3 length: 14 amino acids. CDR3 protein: CATRQGMNTGELFF. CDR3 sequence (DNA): TGTGCCACTCGACAGGGAATGAACACCGGGGAGCTGTTTTTT.

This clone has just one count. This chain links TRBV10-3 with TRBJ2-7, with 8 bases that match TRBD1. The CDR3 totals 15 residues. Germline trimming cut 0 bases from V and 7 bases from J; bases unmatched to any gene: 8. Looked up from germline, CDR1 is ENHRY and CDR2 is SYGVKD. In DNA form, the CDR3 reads TGTGCCATCAGTGAGTCTGGGCAGGGGGCTTGGGAGCAGTACTTC. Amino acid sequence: CAISESGQGAWEQYF.

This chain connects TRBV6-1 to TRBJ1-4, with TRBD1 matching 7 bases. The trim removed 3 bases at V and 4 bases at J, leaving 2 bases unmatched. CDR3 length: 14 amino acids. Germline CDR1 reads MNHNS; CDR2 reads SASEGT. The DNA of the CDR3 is TGTGCCAGCAGTGAGGGACAGAGTAATGAAAAACTGTTTTTT. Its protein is CASSEGQSNEKLFF.